Listed here are 2 T cell receptor beta chains from one sample, sequenced in a study of naive and memory T cell subsets. General study results and limits: Especially in CD8 cells, naive repertoires contained a few larger clonotypes, possibly CD45RA-re-expressing memory cells.

What these receptors recognize is not known. The beta constant-region primer was an equimolar mix of two oligonucleotides covering TRBC1 and TRBC2. Ligated cDNA was amplified by four rounds of PCR with nested alpha and beta constant-region primers and SP2. TCRdb fed the UMI-ligation and nested PCR reads into MiXCR, producing one record per CDR3 protein. The sample shows approximately 140,000 distinct CDR3 sequences, approximately 22% of them seen only once. Material for sequencing was naive CD4+ T cells from blood. These receptors originate from a human donor in good health.

This clonotype was seen more than once but under ten times. V gene TRBV7-2 combines with J gene TRBJ2-5, with 7 bases lining up with TRBD2. The CDR3 consists of 15 residues. J was trimmed by 5 bases and V by 5 bases; bases with no gene match: 11. CDR1 and CDR2 from the germline V gene are SGHTA and FQGNSA. Written as DNA, the CDR3 is TGTGCCAGCAGCACTAGCCGGGGAGGGCTGGAGACCCAGTACTTC. Its protein is CASSTSRGGLETQYF.

This clonotype was recorded many times. The CDR3 loop reads CSARGDHSYEQYF. CDR3 DNA: TGCAGTGCTAGGGGTGACCATTCCTACGAGCAGTACTTC. The J gene is TRBJ2-7, the V gene TRBV20-1; D ambiguous. V lost 3 bases and J lost 1, with 10 bases in between. The CDR3 covers 13 residues. CDR1 and CDR2 from the germline V gene are DFQATT and SNEGSKA (reference sequence).